Sequencing of this TCR beta chain was carried out in a study of blood T cell repertoires in COVID-19. Study-level information: Acute and convalescent COVID-19 specimens originated in the United States, Italy and Spain.

Recruited during active infection, patients (from Seattle) were subsequently followed longitudinally. This clone was observed once. Other DNA sequences from this sample encode an identical CDR3 as well. Assay used: immunoSEQ multiplex PCR; TCRdb lists only in-frame clones, some missing. This sample has 200,000 to 250,000 clones; roughly 81% occur once, and the top ten carry 7.5%. The CDR3 is 13 residues long. With 5 bases removed from V and 0 bases from J, the gap between germline ends came to 7 bases. Germline CDR1 is MNHNY and CDR2 is SVGAGI (reference sequence). V is TRBV6-6 and J is TRBJ1-2; D gene uncertain. The source material was peripheral blood. The TCR originated in a woman older than 75 with COVID-19, enrolled during active disease. CDR3 sequence reads: CASSSQANYGYTF. The CDR3 region has the DNA TGTGCCAGCAGTAGCCAGGCTAACTATGGCTACACCTTC.